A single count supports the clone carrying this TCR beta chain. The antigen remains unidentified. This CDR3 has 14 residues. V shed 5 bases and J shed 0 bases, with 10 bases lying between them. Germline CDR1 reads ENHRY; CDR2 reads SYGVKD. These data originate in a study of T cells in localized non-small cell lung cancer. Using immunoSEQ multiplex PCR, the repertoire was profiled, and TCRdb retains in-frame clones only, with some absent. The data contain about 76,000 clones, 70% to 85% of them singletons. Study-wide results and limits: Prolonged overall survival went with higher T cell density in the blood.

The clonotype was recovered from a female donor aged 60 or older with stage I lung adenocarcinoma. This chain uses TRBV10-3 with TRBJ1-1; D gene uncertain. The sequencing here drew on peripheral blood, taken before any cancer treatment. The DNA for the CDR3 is TGTGCCATCAGTAGCTCGACTTTGAACACTGAAGCTTTCTTT. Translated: CAISSSTLNTEAFF.